This entry concerns a single T cell receptor beta chain. The data belong to a study of patients and donors after allogeneic stem cell transplantation. MiXCR, applied by TCRdb to the RT-PCR reads, yields one record per CDR3 protein. The sample records fewer than 250,000 distinct CDR3 sequences, 13% to 15% being singletons. Trimming took 3 bases from V and 6 from J; bases not matched to a gene: 6. The CDR3 extends over 15 amino acids. Germline CDR1 and CDR2: SEHNR and FQNEAQ (reference sequence). The TCR comes from a human donor who was either an allogeneic HSCT recipient or a stem cell or donor lymphocyte infusion donor (not recorded which). It is not recorded whose cells these are; they may come from a transplant donor. The chain uses TRBV7-9 and TRBJ1-1, with 11 bases that match TRBD1. Sequenced input: blood, either unsorted or a sorted T cell fraction (not recorded which). The CDR3 sequence is CASSLLGQGGPEAFF. CDR3 nucleotides: TGTGCCAGCAGCTTGTTGGGACAGGGGGGGCCTGAAGCTTTCTTT.